The 29 T cell receptor beta chains presented below share a single source sample, sequenced in a study of blood T cell repertoires in COVID-19. Method: immunoSEQ multiplex PCR; TCRdb's copy keeps in-frame clones and lacks some. The table lists about 97,000 clones, around 93% of them singletons, with around 15% in the top ten. Sequenced: peripheral blood. Receptors were obtained from a man aged 50 to 59 with acute or convalescent COVID-19.

A note on this clone: The same CDR3 also results from other DNA sequences found in this sample. V usage is TRBV5-1 and J usage is TRBJ2-6; D might be TRBD2 (5 bases). V lost 4 bases and J lost 0, with 8 bases in between. Germline V gene sequence: CDR1 SGHRS, CDR2 YFSETQ. The length of the CDR3 is 15 residues. The DNA of the CDR3 is TGCGCCAGCAGCCTGGGGAGCTCTGGGGCCAACGTCCTGACTTTC. Translating gives CASSLGSSGANVLTF.

The chain carries TRBV10-3 and TRBJ2-5; the D gene is possibly TRBD1 (5 bases). Trimming left V 4 bases short and J 3 bases short, with 15 bases between. CDR3 size: 15 residues. CDR1 and CDR2 from the germline V gene are ENHRY and SYGVKD. CDR3 DNA sequence: TGTGCCATCAGTGGGATTACAGGTGGGGAAGAGACCCAGTACTTC. This sequence encodes CAISGITGGEETQYF.

The sample holds one count of this clone. This chain joins TRBV5-1 and TRBJ2-5; D gene ambiguous. The ends were cut back, 4 bases at V and 8 bases at J, with 15 bases in the middle. Germline CDR1 reads SGHRS; CDR2 reads YFSETQ. This CDR3 comprises 13 residues. The CDR3 is CASSGDSLATQYF. CDR3 bases: TGCGCCAGCAGCGGCGACTCCCTGGCCACCCAGTACTTC.

The rearrangement uses TRBV19 and TRBJ2-3, with TRBD2 matching 11 bases. The germline gives CDR1 LNHDA, CDR2 SQIVND (reference sequence). The CDR3 has 15 residues. The trim removed 3 bases at V and 4 bases at J, leaving 3 bases unmatched. CDR3 region: CASSILAGGSDTQYF. The CDR3 DNA reads as TGTGCCAGTAGTATCCTAGCGGGGGGTTCAGATACGCAGTATTTT. Looking up the rest from reference TRBV19 and TRBJ2-3 gives the full variable domain: DGGITQSPKYLFRKEGQNVTLSCEQNLNHDAMYWYRQDPGQGLRLIYYSQIVNDFQKGDIAEGYSVSREKKESFPLTVTSAQKNPTAFYLCASSILAGGSDTQYFGPGTRLTVL.

The V and J genes are TRBV11-3 and TRBJ2-7; no firm D call. Germline V gene data show CDR1 as SGHNT and CDR2 as YENEEA. This CDR3 is built from 14 residues. The V gene lost 1 base and the J gene lost 0 bases, with 7 bases spanning the gap. DNA for the CDR3: TGTGCCAGCAGCTTAGCACCGAGCTCCTACGAGCAGTACTTC. As protein: CASSLAPSSYEQYF.

This clone came up a few times. The V gene is TRBV14, the J gene TRBJ2-7; D possibly corresponds to TRBD2 (5 bases). The germline CDR1 and CDR2 sequences are SGHDN and FVKESK. Between the trimmed V and J ends, which lost 0 bases and 3 bases, there was a span of 9 bases. This CDR3 has 14 residues. CDR3 DNA sequence: TGTGCCAGCAGCCAAGATCTGGGGAGCTACGAGCAGTACTTC. Amino acid sequence: CASSQDLGSYEQYF.

This chain uses TRBV12-3 or TRBV12-4 with TRBJ2-2; perhaps TRBD1 as D (5 bases). The length of the CDR3 is 13 residues. Trimming removed 8 bases at V and 6 bases at J, with 13 bases between. CDR3 residues: CASGNRPSGELFF. CDR3 in DNA: TGTGCCAGCGGGAACAGGCCCTCCGGGGAGCTGTTTTTT.

V is TRBV5-1 and J is TRBJ1-6; 7 nucleotides align to TRBD1. Germline CDR1 is SGHRS and CDR2 is YFSETQ. The V segment lost 4 bases and the J segment 6 bases; nucleotides outside the gene matches: 4. The CDR3 is 14 residues long. CDR3 nucleotides: TGCGCCAGCAGCCTGACAGGGCCTAATTCACCCCTCCACTTT. This sequence encodes CASSLTGPNSPLHF. The variable domain in full, completed from reference TRBV5-1 and TRBJ1-6, reads KAGVTQTPRYLIKTRGQQVTLSCSPISGHRSVSWYQQTPGQGLQFLFEYFSETQRNKGNFPGRFSGRQFSNSRSEMNVSTLELGDSALYLCASSLTGPNSPLHFGNGTRLTVT.

The V gene is TRBV9, the J gene TRBJ2-1, with a possible D match to TRBD1 (6 bases). The length of the CDR3 is 13 residues. The V and J ends lost 3 bases and 9 bases respectively, with 13 bases between them. Per germline, CDR1 SGDLS and CDR2 YYNGEE. The CDR3 loop is CASSDSRGIEQFF. CDR3 nucleotide sequence: TGTGCCAGCAGCGATAGCAGGGGTATTGAGCAGTTCTTC.

This chain connects TRBV7-8 to TRBJ1-2, with D unclear. The germline V and J ends were trimmed by 6 bases and 7 bases, with 15 bases remaining between them. The CDR3 is 13 residues long. The germline gives CDR1 SGHVS, CDR2 FQNEAQ. The CDR3 DNA is TGTGCCAGCAGGGGCTCCTCGTTTTTTGGCTACACCTTC. Encoded protein: CASRGSSFFGYTF. The variable domain in full, completed from reference TRBV7-8 and TRBJ1-2, reads GAGVSQSPRYKVAKRGQDVALRCDPISGHVSLFWYQQALGQGPEFLTYFQNEAQLDKSGLPSDRFFAERPEGSVSTLKIQRTQQEDSAVYLCASRGSSFFGYTFGSGTRLTVV.

The genes are TRBV19 and TRBJ2-7; the match to TRBD1 covers 8 bases. The V gene end was trimmed by 6 bases and the J gene end by 2 bases; junction bases not matched to a gene: 9. The germline CDR1 and CDR2 sequences are LNHDA and SQIVND (reference sequence). The CDR3 loop spans 15 amino acids. The CDR3 DNA reads TGTGCCAGTAGGCCAACCGGGACAGGAGCCTACGAGCAGTACTTC. Its translation is CASRPTGTGAYEQYF.

The V gene is TRBV2, the J gene TRBJ1-3; D perhaps matches TRBD1 (6 bases). Per germline, CDR1 SNHLY and CDR2 FYNNEI. This CDR3 contains 14 residues. The V end was cut by 2 bases, the J end by 2 bases, with 7 bases between. CDR3 DNA: TGTGCCAGCAGTGAAAACAGGGCTGGAAACACCATATATTTT. Translation gives CASSENRAGNTIYF.

The V call is TRBV4-1, the J call TRBJ1-6; D unclear. The CDR3 extends over 16 amino acids. Germline V CDR1 and CDR2: MGHRA, YSYEKL. V dropped 6 bases and J dropped 10 bases, with 22 bases sitting between them. CDR3 protein: CASSLAEGSFNSPLHF. In DNA form, the CDR3 reads TGCGCCAGCAGTCTGGCGGAGGGAAGTTTTAACTCACCCCTCCACTTT.

The chain joins TRBV5-1 to TRBJ2-7; 12 bases map to TRBD2. The germline V gene encodes CDR1 SGHRS and CDR2 YFSETQ. The V segment lost 7 bases and the J segment 5 bases; nucleotides outside the gene matches: 7. The CDR3 runs to 14 residues. The CDR3 DNA sequence: TGCGCCAGCGCGACTAGCGGGGGTATCGACGAGCAGTACTTC. Translating gives CASATSGGIDEQYF.

This clone was seen a single time. This chain connects TRBV19 to TRBJ2-3; tentatively, D is TRBD1 (6 bases). Germline loops: CDR1 LNHDA, CDR2 SQIVND (reference sequence). The CDR3 has 16 amino acids. V gave up 5 bases and J gave up 3 bases, with 18 bases separating them. The CDR3 DNA follows: TGTGCCAGTAGTCCATCACCCCACAGGGAGACAGATACGCAGTATTTT. Its translation: CASSPSPHRETDTQYF. The variable domain in full, completed from reference TRBV19 and TRBJ2-3, reads DGGITQSPKYLFRKEGQNVTLSCEQNLNHDAMYWYRQDPGQGLRLIYYSQIVNDFQKGDIAEGYSVSREKKESFPLTVTSAQKNPTAFYLCASSPSPHRETDTQYFGPGTRLTVL.

The chain employs TRBV5-6 and TRBJ1-1; no reliable D call. This CDR3 region has 11 residues. V lost 3 bases and J 12 bases, leaving 12 bases between the germline ends. From germline, CDR1 is SGHDT and CDR2 YYEEEE. CDR3 bases: TGTGCCAGCAGCTCGGAGGGCGGGACTTTCTTT. Its protein is CASSSEGGTFF.

The J gene is TRBJ1-4, the V gene TRBV28, with TRBD1 matching over 7 bases. V shed 10 bases and J 4 bases; nucleotides not matched to a gene: 9. From germline, CDR1 is MDHEN and CDR2 SYDVKM. CDR3 length: 14 amino acids. The CDR3 bases are TGTGCCACCAAACAGGGGTTGGGTAATGAAAAACTGTTTTTT. Its translation: CATKQGLGNEKLFF.

The V and J genes are TRBV4-3 and TRBJ1-1; D is unclear. Germline-derived CDR1 and CDR2 are LGHNA and YSLEER. This CDR3 is 14 amino acids long. Trimming shortened V by 4 bases and J by 0 bases, and 9 bases separated the two germline ends. CDR3 residues: CASSRGLMNTEAFF. In nucleotides, the CDR3 is TGCGCCAGCAGCCGCGGCCTCATGAACACTGAAGCTTTCTTT.

This rearrangement joins TRBV1 to TRBJ1-5; TRBD1, the D gene given by the table, was not confirmed from the DNA. TRBV1 represents a pseudogene. CDR3 size: 15 residues. The chain's CDR3 is CTTGEGAFGNQPQHF. CDR3 DNA: TGCACCACCGGAGAGGGGGCTTTTGGCAATCAGCCCCAGCATTTT.

This clone was found a few times. V and J are TRBV3-1 (or the pseudogene TRBV3-2) and TRBJ1-5; possibly TRBD1 for D (5 bases). The V gene's germline CDR1 is LGHDT and CDR2 YNNKEL (reference sequence). The V and J ends lost 4 bases and 1 base respectively, with 14 bases between them. This CDR3 contains 16 residues. The CDR3 loop is CASSLLGAGSNQPQHF. The CDR3 nucleotides are TGTGCCAGCAGCCTCCTCGGGGCGGGGAGCAATCAGCCCCAGCATTTT.

This chain's CDR3 is CASGDRDYQYF. CDR3 sequence (DNA): TGTGCCAGCGGAGACCGGGACTATCAGTACTTC. The chain couples TRBV7-9 to TRBJ2-4, with TRBD2 matching 7 bases. This CDR3 has 11 residues. Germline trimming cut 8 bases from V and 12 bases from J; bases unmatched to any gene: 7. From germline, CDR1 is SEHNR and CDR2 FQNEAQ (reference sequence).

The chain has TRBV6-5 and TRBJ1-4; perhaps TRBD1 as D (5 bases). The V gene's germline CDR1 is MNHEY and CDR2 SVGAGI. The CDR3 runs 14 residues. V was trimmed by 7 bases and J by 3 bases, leaving 12 bases between them. The CDR3 bases are TGTGCCAGCACCCTGACAGCCTCTAATGAAAAACTGTTTTTT. Translating it yields CASTLTASNEKLFF.

As regards this clone: The junction differs from germline at one of its ends, possibly a read error. The V gene is TRBV12-5, the J gene TRBJ1-2; D is possibly TRBD1 (6 bases). Germline CDR1 is LGHNT and CDR2 is FRNRAP. The CDR3 runs 13 residues. CDR3 in DNA: TGTGCTAGTGGTCCCAAAGGGGGTGGATGGAGTTCCTTC. Its protein is CASGPKGGGWSSF.

The chain joins TRBV30 to TRBJ1-2; a weak D match, TRBD1 (6 bases). The germline V gene has CDR1 GTSNPN and CDR2 SVGIG (reference sequence). This CDR3 comprises 11 residues. V lost 8 bases to trimming and J lost 6 bases, with 13 bases between them. The CDR3 coding sequence is TGTGCCGGTACAGGGAAAAATGGCTACACCTTC. Protein sequence: CAGTGKNGYTF.

CDR3 protein: CASSRGGREGSPLHF. The CDR3 coding sequence is TGTGCCAGCAGCCGAGGGGGCAGAGAAGGGTCACCCCTCCACTTT. The rearrangement joins TRBV7-8 to TRBJ1-6; 7 bases fit TRBD1. Per the germline V gene, CDR1 is SGHVS and CDR2 is FQNEAQ. Unmatched junction bases numbered 11, after V lost 5 bases and J lost 10 bases. This CDR3 region has 15 residues. The full variable domain, with the rest looked up from reference TRBV7-8 and TRBJ1-6, is GAGVSQSPRYKVAKRGQDVALRCDPISGHVSLFWYQQALGQGPEFLTYFQNEAQLDKSGLPSDRFFAERPEGSVSTLKIQRTQQEDSAVYLCASSRGGREGSPLHFGNGTRLTVT.

This chain connects TRBV2 to TRBJ1-6; D ambiguous. Trimming cost V 7 bases and J 9 bases, with 19 bases left between them. This CDR3 has 15 amino acids. CDR1 and CDR2 (germline): SNHLY, FYNNEI. Here the CDR3 reads CASITEVTRGSPLHF. CDR3 coding DNA: TGTGCCAGCATAACAGAGGTTACGCGGGGTTCACCCCTCCACTTT.

The genes are TRBV12-3 or TRBV12-4 and TRBJ1-5; a weak D match, TRBD1 (5 bases). Trimming removed 10 bases at V and 11 bases at J, with 15 bases between. This CDR3 is built from 11 residues. The DNA for the CDR3 is TGTGCCACCTCGGGGCGGGGGGCCCAGCATTTT. It encodes CATSGRGAQHF.

This clone was picked up a small number of times. J is TRBJ2-7 and V is TRBV28, with 9 positions matching TRBD1. The trim removed 5 bases at V and 1 base at J, leaving 6 bases unmatched. From germline, CDR1 is MDHEN and CDR2 SYDVKM. The CDR3 is 15 amino acids. CDR3 region: CASSQGTGMSYEQYF. The DNA for the CDR3 is TGTGCCAGCAGTCAGGGGACAGGGATGTCCTACGAGCAGTACTTC.

This chain uses TRBV3-1 (or the pseudogene TRBV3-2) with TRBJ2-3; TRBD1 agrees at 8 bases. Germline V gene lookup returns CDR1 LGHDT and CDR2 YNNKEL (reference sequence). The V segment lost 0 bases and the J segment 0 bases; nucleotides outside the gene matches: 11. The CDR3 loop spans 19 amino acids. This chain's CDR3 is CASSQDRGAGGLSTDTQYF. The CDR3 DNA is TGTGCCAGCAGCCAAGATAGGGGGGCAGGGGGCCTTAGCACAGATACGCAGTATTTT.